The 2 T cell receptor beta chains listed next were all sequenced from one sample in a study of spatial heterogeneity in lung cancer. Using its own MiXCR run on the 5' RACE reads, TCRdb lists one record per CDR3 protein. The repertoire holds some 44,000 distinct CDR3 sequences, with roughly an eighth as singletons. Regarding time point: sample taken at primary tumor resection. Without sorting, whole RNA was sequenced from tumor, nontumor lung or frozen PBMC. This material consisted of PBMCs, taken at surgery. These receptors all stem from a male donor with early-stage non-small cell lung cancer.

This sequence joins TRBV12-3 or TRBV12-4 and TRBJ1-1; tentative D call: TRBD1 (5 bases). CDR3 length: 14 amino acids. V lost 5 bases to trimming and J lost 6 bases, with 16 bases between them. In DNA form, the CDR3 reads TGTGCCAGCAGTATAAACCCTGCGGGGCCTGAAGCTTTCTTT. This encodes CASSINPAGPEAFF.

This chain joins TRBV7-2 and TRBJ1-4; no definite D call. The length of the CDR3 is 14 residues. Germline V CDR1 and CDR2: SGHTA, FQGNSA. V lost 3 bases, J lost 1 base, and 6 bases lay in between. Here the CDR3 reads CASSFSGTNEKLFF. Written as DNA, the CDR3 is TGTGCCAGCAGCTTTTCAGGAACTAATGAAAAACTGTTTTTT.